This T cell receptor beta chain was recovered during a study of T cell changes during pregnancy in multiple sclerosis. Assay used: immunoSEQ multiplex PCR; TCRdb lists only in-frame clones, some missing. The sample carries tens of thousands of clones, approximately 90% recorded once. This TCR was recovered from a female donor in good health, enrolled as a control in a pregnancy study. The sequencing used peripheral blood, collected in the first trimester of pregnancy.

CDR3 region: CAIGTGTDHGYTF. CDR3 nucleotides: TGTGCCATCGGGACCGGGACAGATCATGGCTACACCTTC. The V and J genes are TRBV10-3 and TRBJ1-2, with TRBD1 matching 7 bases. After removal of 8 bases from V and 6 bases from J, the junction contained 9 bases not matched to a gene. This CDR3 spans 13 amino acids. Germline assignment: CDR1 ENHRY and CDR2 SYGVKD.